This TCR beta chain was obtained from a study of blood T cell repertoires in COVID-19. Across the study: The analysed material was cDNA or gDNA that came from T cells, B-cell-depleted T cells, or PBMCs.

The trim removed 6 bases at V and 0 bases at J, leaving 13 bases unmatched. Germline V lookup: CDR1 LNHNV, CDR2 YYDKDF (reference sequence). There are 17 residues in the CDR3. Authors' analysis steps: Reference gene primer amplification gave nucleated cell count estimates. Assay used: immunoSEQ multiplex PCR; TCRdb lists only in-frame clones, some missing. The D gene and trimming were derived from the DNA, and the V and J assignments and clone size from that table. The sample has about 98,000 clones, around 82% seen once. The chain joins TRBV15 to TRBJ1-1; 7 bases line up with TRBD1. Material for sequencing was peripheral blood. This sequence originates from a man in his 70s with active or convalescent COVID-19. CDR3 in DNA: TGTGCCACCAGTAGAAGCCGGGACAGATCCATGAACACTGAAGCTTTCTTT. It encodes CATSRSRDRSMNTEAFF.